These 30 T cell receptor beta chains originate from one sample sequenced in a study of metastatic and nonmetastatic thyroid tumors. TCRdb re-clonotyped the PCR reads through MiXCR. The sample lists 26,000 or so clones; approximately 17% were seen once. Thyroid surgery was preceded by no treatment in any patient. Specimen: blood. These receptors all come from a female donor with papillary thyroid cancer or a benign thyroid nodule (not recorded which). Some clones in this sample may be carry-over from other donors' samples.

The CDR3 is CASSQDQSGYGNEQFF. The CDR3 coding sequence is TGTGCCAGCAGCCAAGATCAAAGCGGTTATGGTAATGAGCAGTTCTTC. J is TRBJ2-1 and V is TRBV4-2; perhaps TRBD2 as D (5 bases). There are 16 residues in the CDR3. From germline, CDR1 is LGHNA and CDR2 YNFKEQ. Trimming took 0 bases from V and 7 from J, leaving 16 bases between them.

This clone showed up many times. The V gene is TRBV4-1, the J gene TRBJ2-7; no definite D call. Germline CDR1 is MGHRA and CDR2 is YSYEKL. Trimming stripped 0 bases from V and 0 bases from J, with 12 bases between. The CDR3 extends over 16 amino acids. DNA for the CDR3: TGCGCCAGCAGCCAAGAGCCAGGCGATAGCTCCTACGAGCAGTACTTC. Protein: CASSQEPGDSSYEQYF.

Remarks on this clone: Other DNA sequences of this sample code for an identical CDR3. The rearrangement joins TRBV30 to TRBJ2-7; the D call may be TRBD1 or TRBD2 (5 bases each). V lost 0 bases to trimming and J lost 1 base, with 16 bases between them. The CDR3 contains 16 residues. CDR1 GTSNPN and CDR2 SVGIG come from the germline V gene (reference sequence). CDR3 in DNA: TGTGCCTGGAGTGTCCACCAGGTTGGGGGTTCCTACGAGCAGTACTTC. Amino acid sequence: CAWSVHQVGGSYEQYF.

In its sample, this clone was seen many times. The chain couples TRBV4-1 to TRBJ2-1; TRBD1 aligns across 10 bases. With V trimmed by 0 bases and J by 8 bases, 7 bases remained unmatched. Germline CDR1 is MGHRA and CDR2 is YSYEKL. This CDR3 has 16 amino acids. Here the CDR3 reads CASSQDPGTGAYEQFF. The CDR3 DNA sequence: TGCGCCAGCAGCCAAGATCCCGGGACAGGGGCGTATGAGCAGTTCTTC.

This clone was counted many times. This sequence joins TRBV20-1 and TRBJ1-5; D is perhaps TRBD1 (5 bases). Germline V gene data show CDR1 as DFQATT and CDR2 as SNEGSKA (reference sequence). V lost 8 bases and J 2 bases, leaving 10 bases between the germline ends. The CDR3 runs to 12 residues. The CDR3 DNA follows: TGCAGTACGGGGGGAGGCAATCAGCCCCAGCATTTT. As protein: CSTGGGNQPQHF.

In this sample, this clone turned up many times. The CDR3 loop is CASSVSGGRGTDTQYF. Written as DNA, the CDR3 is TGTGCCAGCAGCGTATCGGGGGGCCGAGGCACAGATACGCAGTATTTT. V is TRBV9 and J is TRBJ2-3; maybe TRBD2 (7 bases). Trimming stripped 1 base from V and 1 base from J, with 13 bases between. Germline CDR1 is SGDLS and CDR2 is YYNGEE. The CDR3 has 16 residues.

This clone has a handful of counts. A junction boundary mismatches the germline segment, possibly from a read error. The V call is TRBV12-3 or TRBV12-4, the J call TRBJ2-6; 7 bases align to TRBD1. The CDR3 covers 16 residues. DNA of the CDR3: TGTGCCAGCAGTTTACAGGGGGAGTCTGGGGCCAACGTCCCGACTTTC. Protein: CASSLQGESGANVPTF.

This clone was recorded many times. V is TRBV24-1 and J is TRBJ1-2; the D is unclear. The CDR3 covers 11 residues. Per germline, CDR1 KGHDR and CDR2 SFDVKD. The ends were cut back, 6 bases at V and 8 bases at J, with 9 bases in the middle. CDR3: CATSSGEGYTF. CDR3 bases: TGTGCCACCAGTTCCGGGGAAGGCTACACCTTC.

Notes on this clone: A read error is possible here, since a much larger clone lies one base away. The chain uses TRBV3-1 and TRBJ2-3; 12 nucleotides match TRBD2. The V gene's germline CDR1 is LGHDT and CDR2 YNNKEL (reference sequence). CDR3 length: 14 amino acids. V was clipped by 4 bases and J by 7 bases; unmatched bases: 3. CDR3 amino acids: CASSRTSGTHTQYF. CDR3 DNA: TGTGCCAGCAGCCGGACTAGCGGGACACATACGCAGTATTTT.

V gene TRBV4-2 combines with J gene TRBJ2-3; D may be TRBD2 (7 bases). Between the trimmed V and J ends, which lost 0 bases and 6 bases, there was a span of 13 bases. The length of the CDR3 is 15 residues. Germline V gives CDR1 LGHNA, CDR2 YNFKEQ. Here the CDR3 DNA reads TGTGCCAGCAGCCAAGAACTAGCGAGGGGGGATACGCAGTATTTT. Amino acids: CASSQELARGDTQYF.

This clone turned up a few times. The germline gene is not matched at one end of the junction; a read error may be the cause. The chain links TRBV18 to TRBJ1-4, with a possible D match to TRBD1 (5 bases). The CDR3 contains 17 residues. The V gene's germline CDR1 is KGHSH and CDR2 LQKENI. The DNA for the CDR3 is TGTGCCAACTCACCCGCGGCAGGGACGATAACTAATGAAAAACTGTTTTTT. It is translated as CANSPAAGTITNEKLFF.

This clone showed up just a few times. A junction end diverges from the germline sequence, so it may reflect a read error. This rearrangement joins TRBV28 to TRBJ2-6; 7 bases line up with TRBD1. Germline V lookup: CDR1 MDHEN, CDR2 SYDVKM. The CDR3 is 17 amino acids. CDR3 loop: CASILPTGASVANVLTF. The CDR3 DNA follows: TGTGCCAGCATTTTACCAACAGGGGCCTCTGTGGCCAACGTCCTGACTTTC.

The CDR3 sequence: CASSLVPGHTGELFF. The CDR3 DNA reads TGTGCCAGCAGCTTAGTGCCTGGACACACCGGGGAGCTGTTTTTT. This chain joins TRBV7-6 and TRBJ2-2; D is uncertain. Trimming took off 1 base at V and 3 bases at J, with 9 bases between the two ends. This CDR3 is 15 amino acids long. The germline V gene encodes CDR1 SGHVS and CDR2 FNYEAQ.

The CDR3 sequence is CASSEGQGYYGYTF. Written as DNA, the CDR3 is TGTGCCAGCAGTGAAGGACAGGGGTACTATGGCTACACCTTC. This chain uses TRBV7-2 with TRBJ1-2, with 9 bases identical to TRBD1. There are 14 residues in the CDR3. The germline V gene has CDR1 SGHTA and CDR2 FQGNSA. V dropped 6 bases and J dropped 3; count of bases not matched to a gene: 5.

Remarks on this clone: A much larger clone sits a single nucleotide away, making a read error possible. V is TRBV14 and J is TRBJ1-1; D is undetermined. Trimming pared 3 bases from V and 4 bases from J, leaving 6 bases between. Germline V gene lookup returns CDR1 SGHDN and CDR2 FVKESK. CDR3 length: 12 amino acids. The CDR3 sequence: CASSQGITEAFF. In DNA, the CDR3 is TGTGCCAGCAGCCAGGGTATCACTGAAGCTTTCTTT.

This CDR3 is CASSQDRNYGYTF. CDR3 in DNA: TGTGCCAGCAGCCAGGACAGGAACTATGGCTACACCTTC. J is TRBJ1-2 and V is TRBV5-6, with 7 nucleotides matching TRBD1. This CDR3 contains 13 residues. CDR1 SGHDT and CDR2 YYEEEE come from the germline V gene. After removal of 4 bases from V and 2 bases from J, the junction contained 2 bases not matched to a gene.

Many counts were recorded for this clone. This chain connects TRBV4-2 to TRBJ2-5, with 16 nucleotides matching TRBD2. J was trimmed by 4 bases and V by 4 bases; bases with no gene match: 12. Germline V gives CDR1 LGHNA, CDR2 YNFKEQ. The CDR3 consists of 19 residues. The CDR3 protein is CASSLKTGTSGRARETQYF. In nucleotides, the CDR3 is TGTGCCAGCAGCCTCAAAACCGGGACTAGCGGGAGGGCCAGAGAGACCCAGTACTTC.

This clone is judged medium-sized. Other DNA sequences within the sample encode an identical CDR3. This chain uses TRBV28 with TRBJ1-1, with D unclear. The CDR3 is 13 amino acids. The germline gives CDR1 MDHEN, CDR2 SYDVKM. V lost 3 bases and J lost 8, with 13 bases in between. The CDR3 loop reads CASSLIRSREAFF. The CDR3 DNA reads TGTGCCAGCAGTTTGATCAGATCCCGAGAAGCTTTCTTT.

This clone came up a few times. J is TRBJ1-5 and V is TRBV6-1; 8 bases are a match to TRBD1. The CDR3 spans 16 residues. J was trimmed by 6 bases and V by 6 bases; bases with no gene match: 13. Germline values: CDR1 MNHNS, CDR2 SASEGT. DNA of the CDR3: TGTGCCAGCAGGTCACAGGGGGTGTGGGTGCTTCAGCCCCAGCATTTT. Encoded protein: CASRSQGVWVLQPQHF.

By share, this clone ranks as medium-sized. The CDR3 protein is CSARDMITGKNYEQYF. The CDR3 coding sequence is TGCAGTGCTAGAGATATGATAACAGGGAAGAACTACGAGCAGTACTTC. V usage is TRBV20-1 and J usage is TRBJ2-7, with D maybe TRBD1 (6 bases). Germline lookup yields CDR1 DFQATT and CDR2 SNEGSKA (reference sequence). Trimming took 0 bases from V and 3 from J, leaving 18 bases between them. The CDR3 extends over 16 amino acids.

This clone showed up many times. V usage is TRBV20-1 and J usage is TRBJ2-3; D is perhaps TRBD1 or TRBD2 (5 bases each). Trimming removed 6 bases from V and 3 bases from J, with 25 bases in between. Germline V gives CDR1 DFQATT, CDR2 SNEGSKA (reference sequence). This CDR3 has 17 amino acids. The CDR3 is CSAERPGRHSSTDTQYF. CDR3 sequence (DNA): TGCAGTGCCGAAAGACCGGGACGCCACTCGAGTACAGATACGCAGTATTTT.

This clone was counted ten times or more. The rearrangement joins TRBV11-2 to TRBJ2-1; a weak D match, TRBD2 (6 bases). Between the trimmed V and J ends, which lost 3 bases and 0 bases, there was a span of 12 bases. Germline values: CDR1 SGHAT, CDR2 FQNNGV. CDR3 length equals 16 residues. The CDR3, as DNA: TGTGCCAGCAGCTTGGGACTGTCGAGCTCCTACAATGAGCAGTTCTTC. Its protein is CASSLGLSSSYNEQFF.

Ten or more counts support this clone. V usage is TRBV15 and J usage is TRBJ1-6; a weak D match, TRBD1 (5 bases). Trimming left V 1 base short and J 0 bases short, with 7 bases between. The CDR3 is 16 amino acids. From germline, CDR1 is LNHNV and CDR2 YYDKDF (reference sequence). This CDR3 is CATSRAGSSYNSPLHF. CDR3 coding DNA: TGTGCCACCAGCAGAGCAGGGTCCTCCTATAATTCACCCCTCCACTTT.

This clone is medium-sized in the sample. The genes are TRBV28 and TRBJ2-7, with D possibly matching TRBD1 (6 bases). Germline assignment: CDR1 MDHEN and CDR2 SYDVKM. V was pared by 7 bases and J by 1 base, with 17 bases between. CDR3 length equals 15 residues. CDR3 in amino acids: CASNPETGASYEQYF. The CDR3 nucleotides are TGTGCCAGCAACCCAGAGACAGGCGCATCCTACGAGCAGTACTTC.

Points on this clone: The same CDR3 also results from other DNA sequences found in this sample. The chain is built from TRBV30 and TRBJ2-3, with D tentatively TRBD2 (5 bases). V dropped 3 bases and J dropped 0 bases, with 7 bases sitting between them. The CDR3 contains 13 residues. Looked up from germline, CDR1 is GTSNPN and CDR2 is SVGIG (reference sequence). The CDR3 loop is CAWSGISTDTQYF. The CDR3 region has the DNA TGTGCCTGGAGCGGGATTAGCACAGATACGCAGTATTTT. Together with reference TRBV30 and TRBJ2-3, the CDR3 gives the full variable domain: SQTIHQWPATLVQPVGSPLSLECTVEGTSNPNLYWYRQAAGRGLQLLFYSVGIGQISSEVPQNLSASRPQDRQFILSSKKLLLSDSGFYLCAWSGISTDTQYFGPGTRLTVL.

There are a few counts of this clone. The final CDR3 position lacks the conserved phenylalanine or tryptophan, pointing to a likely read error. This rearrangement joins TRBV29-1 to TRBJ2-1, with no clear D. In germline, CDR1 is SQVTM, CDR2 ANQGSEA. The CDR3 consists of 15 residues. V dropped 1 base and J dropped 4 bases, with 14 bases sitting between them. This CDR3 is CSVEAPGTAYNEQFS. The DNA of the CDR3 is TGCAGCGTTGAAGCTCCCGGCACAGCTTACAATGAGCAGTTCTCC.

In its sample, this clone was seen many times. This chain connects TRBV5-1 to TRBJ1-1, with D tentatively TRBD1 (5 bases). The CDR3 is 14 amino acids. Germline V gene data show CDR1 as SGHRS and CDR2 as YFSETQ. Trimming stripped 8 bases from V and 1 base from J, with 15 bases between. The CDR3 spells CASTPRDGNTEAFF. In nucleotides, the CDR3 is TGCGCCAGTACTCCCAGGGACGGGAACACTGAAGCTTTCTTT.

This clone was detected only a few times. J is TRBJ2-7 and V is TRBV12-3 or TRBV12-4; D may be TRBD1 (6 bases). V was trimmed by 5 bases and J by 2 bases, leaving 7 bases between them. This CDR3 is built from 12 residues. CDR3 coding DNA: TGTGCCAGCAGTCAGGGGACCTACGAGCAGTACTTC. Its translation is CASSQGTYEQYF.

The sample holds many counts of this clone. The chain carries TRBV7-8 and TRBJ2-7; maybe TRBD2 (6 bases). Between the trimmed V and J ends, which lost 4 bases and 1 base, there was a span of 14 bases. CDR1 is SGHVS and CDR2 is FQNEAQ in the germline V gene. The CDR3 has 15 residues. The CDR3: CASSSPPRGSYEQYF. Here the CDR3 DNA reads TGTGCCAGCAGCTCACCACCCCGGGGGTCCTACGAGCAGTACTTC.

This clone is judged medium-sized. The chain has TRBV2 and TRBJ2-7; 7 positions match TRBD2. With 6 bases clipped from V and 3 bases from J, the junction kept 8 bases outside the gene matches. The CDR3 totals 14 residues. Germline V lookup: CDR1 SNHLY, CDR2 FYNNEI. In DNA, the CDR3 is TGTGCCAGCAGCCGAGCGGGGCAGGGCTACGAGCAGTACTTC. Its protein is CASSRAGQGYEQYF.